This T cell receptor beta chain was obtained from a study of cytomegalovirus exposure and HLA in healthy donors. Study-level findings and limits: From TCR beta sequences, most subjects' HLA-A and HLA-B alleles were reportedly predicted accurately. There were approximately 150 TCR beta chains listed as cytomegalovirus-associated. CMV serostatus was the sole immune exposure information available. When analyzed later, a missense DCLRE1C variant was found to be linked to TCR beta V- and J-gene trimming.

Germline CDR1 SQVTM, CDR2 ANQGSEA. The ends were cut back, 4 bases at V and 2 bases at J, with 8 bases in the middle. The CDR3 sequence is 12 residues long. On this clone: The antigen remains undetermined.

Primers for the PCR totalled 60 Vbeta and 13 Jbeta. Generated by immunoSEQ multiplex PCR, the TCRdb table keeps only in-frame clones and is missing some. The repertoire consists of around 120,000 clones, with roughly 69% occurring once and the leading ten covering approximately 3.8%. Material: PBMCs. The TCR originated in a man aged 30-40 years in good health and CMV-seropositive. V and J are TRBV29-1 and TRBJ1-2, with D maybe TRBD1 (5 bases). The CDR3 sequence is CSVGSGNYGYTF. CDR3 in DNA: TGCAGCGTTGGCTCAGGGAACTATGGCTACACCTTC.